This paragraph reports one T cell receptor (beta chain). The data were obtained in a study of T cells in Graves' hyperthyroidism and ophthalmopathy. RNA transcripts served as the template for amplifying TCR beta CDR3 regions. First-round RT-PCR of the TCR CDR3 relied on the HTBI primer set. TCRdb reprocessed the multiplex PCR reads with MiXCR, giving one entry per CDR3 protein. The sample carries approximately 380,000 distinct CDR3 sequences, less than 20% recorded once. The PBMCs were taken from roughly 10 ml of fresh peripheral blood. The CDR3 contains 17 residues. Germline loops: CDR1 MNHEY, CDR2 SMNVEV (reference sequence). Trimming took 0 bases from V and 1 from J; bases not matched to a gene: 0.

Sequences were obtained from blood. The source of this sequence is a man between 18 and 35 years old with Graves' ophthalmopathy. The chain has TRBV27 and TRBJ2-5; 15 nucleotides line up with TRBD2. CDR3 DNA sequence: TGTGCCAGCAGTTTATCGGGACTAGCGGGGGGCCAAGAGACCCAGTACTTC. Amino acid sequence: CASSLSGLAGGQETQYF.